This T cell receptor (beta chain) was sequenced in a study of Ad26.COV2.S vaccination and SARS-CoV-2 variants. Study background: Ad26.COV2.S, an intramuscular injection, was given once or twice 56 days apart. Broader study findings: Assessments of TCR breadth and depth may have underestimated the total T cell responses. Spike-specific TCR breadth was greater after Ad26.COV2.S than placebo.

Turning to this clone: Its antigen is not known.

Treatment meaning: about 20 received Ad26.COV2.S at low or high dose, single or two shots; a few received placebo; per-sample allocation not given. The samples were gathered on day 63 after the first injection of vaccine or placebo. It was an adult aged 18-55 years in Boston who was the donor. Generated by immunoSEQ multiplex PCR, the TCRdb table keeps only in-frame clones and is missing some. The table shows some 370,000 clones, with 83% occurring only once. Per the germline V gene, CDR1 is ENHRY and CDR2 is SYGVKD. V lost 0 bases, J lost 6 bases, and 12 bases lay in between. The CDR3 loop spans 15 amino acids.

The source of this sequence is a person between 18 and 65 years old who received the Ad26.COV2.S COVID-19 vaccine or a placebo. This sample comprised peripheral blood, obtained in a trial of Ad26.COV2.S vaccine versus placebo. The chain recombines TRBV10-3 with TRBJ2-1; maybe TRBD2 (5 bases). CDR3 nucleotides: TGTGCCATCAGTGAGTCTAGCGTCAATCTCAATGAGCAGTTCTTC. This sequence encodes CAISESSVNLNEQFF.